These 8 T cell receptor beta chains share one sample of origin, sequenced in a study of blood T cell repertoires in COVID-19. Assay used: immunoSEQ multiplex PCR; TCRdb lists only in-frame clones, some missing. The sample has some 100,000 clones; around 89% are singletons. Input material: peripheral blood. The receptors were gathered from a human donor with acute or convalescent COVID-19. The donor label of this sample is uncertain.

The rearrangement links TRBV6-5 to TRBJ2-3; tentatively, D is TRBD2 (5 bases). Germline values: CDR1 MNHEY, CDR2 SVGAGI. This CDR3 is built from 15 residues. V was shortened by 0 bases and J by 0 bases, with 7 bases between the two germline ends. CDR3 sequence reads: CASSYSSSSTDTQYF. CDR3 coding DNA: TGTGCCAGCAGTTACTCGTCTAGCAGCACAGATACGCAGTATTTT.

The CDR3 sequence is CASSLDRQGEAFF. CDR3 in DNA: TGTGCCAGCAGCTTAGATAGGCAGGGTGAAGCTTTCTTT. The V call is TRBV7-2, the J call TRBJ1-1; a possible D gene is TRBD1 (5 bases). Germline values: CDR1 SGHTA, CDR2 FQGNSA. V was cut by 1 base and J by 7 bases, with 10 bases left in between. The CDR3 has 13 amino acids.

The chain combines TRBV3-1 (or the pseudogene TRBV3-2) with TRBJ1-6; 7 bases match TRBD1. Germline values: CDR1 LGHDT, CDR2 YNNKEL (reference sequence). This CDR3 contains 15 residues. V shed 5 bases and J 7 bases; nucleotides not matched to a gene: 8. CDR3 nucleotide sequence: TGTGCCAGCAGCAATTTGGGACAGACCAATTCACCCCTCCACTTT. This translates into CASSNLGQTNSPLHF.

Only one count was recorded for this clone. This sequence joins TRBV4-2 and TRBJ1-2, with 10 bases lining up with TRBD1. V lost 2 bases and J lost 7; bases outside the gene matches: 4. This CDR3 region has 14 residues. CDR1 is LGHNA and CDR2 is YNFKEQ in the germline V gene. DNA for the CDR3: TGTGCCAGCAGCCAAAACCGGGACAGGGGTGGCTACACCTTC. It yields the protein CASSQNRDRGGYTF.

This sequence joins TRBV3-1 (or the pseudogene TRBV3-2) and TRBJ2-2; D is unclear. Germline V gives CDR1 LGHDT, CDR2 YNNKEL (reference sequence). The V end was cut by 0 bases, the J end by 7 bases, with 12 bases between. The CDR3 has 15 residues. CDR3 loop: CASSQDNLLLGELFF. CDR3 DNA: TGTGCCAGCAGCCAAGATAACTTACTGCTCGGGGAGCTGTTTTTT.

The chain employs TRBV6-5 and TRBJ1-4, with 7 bases that match TRBD1. The CDR3 covers 14 residues. The germline gives CDR1 MNHEY, CDR2 SVGAGI. The J segment lost 5 bases and the V segment lost 6 bases, leaving 6 bases of the junction unmatched. The CDR3 DNA sequence: TGTGCCAGCAGACTTGGACAGGAGAATGAAAAACTGTTTTTT. Translation gives CASRLGQENEKLFF.

Here the CDR3 reads CASSLGGTGNTIYF. The CDR3 region has the DNA TGTGCCAGCAGTTTAGGAGGCACTGGAAACACCATATATTTT. The chain combines TRBV28 with TRBJ1-3, with no clear D. CDR3 length: 14 residues. Trimming left V 2 bases short and J 2 bases short, with 7 bases between. Germline CDR1 MDHEN, CDR2 SYDVKM.

This clone was seen a single time. The chain joins TRBV4-3 to TRBJ1-6; D gene unclear. Germline V gives CDR1 LGHNA, CDR2 YSLEER. V lost 4 bases to trimming and J lost 0 bases, with 7 bases between them. The CDR3 is 15 amino acids. The CDR3 coding sequence is TGCGCCAGCAGCCGACAAAACTCCTATAATTCACCCCTCCACTTT. Its translation is CASSRQNSYNSPLHF.